The present entry profiles one TCR beta chain with its context. This clone's antigen is unknown. There are no base qualities to consult, and no much larger clone falls within one base. The sample belongs to a study of blood T cell repertoires in COVID-19 (dated by TCRdb to 2019 to 2021). The study in broad terms: The collaborator samples originated in the United States, Italy and Spain and spanned the acute and convalescent phases of COVID-19. The material from the prospective study consisted of cDNA or gDNA derived from T cells, B-cell-depleted T cells, or PBMCs. The dataset comprised deeply sampled blood TCRbeta repertoires from subjects exposed to, actively infected with, or recovered from COVID-19. A freely available public database, intended as a resource for researchers studying the immune response to SARS-CoV-2, is where the repertoires were released. Samples came from the ongoing ImmuneRACE study (first 160 participants) plus 1,254 subjects from 6 global collaborators. A de-identified subject ID, COVID-19 status, age in years and sex were almost always included in the sample metadata. Where available, HLA class I and class II types were taken from metadata supplied by the sample provider and were not determined by assay-based typing. What the research found in general, with its limitations: The quantity of clinical and demographic metadata differed by source and by participant and was supplied without curation.

Inclusive of the bounding cysteine and phenylalanine, the CDR3 is 17 residues long. Just CDR3 DNA is preserved here, 51 bases in frame from base 1. CDR1 and CDR2 were assigned from the germline V gene (reference sequence) as MNHEY and SMNVEV. Trimming accounts for 0 bases at V and 0 bases at J, while the number of junction bases matched to no gene is 6. The collaborating institutions used their own protocols to collect whole blood in K2EDTA tubes. For TCRbeta analysis, collaborators shipped samples as frozen whole blood, isolated PBMCs, or DNA extracted from either of those sample types. TCRbeta CDR3 regions were amplified from genomic DNA by means of the immunoSEQ Assay, a bias-controlled multiplex PCR. The source study handled its data this way. The number of nucleated cells in each sample was estimated from the amplification of reference gene primers within the assay. Sequence reads were collapsed and filtered to measure the absolute abundance of every unique TCRbeta CDR3 rearrangement. Productive Simpson clonality was computed per sample as the square root of Simpson's diversity index over productive rearrangements. TCRdb holds this immuneACCESS table with in-frame rearrangements only. Some clones are missing; in checked studies, unresolved V genes explain under half, and the rest has no known cause. V, J and clone size are those of that table, while D and trimming were read from the DNA. Counted in this sample were approximately 260,000 clones; over 70% of them appeared once. Around 7.8% of the sample goes to the ten largest clones.

Rearrangement joined TRBV27 to TRBJ2-3; 7 bases in the junction line up with TRBD2. The sample comprised peripheral blood. This receptor was obtained from a human donor in a cohort sampled during active COVID-19. The CDR3 protein sequence reads: CASSLSWLAASTDTQYF. The sequenced DNA: TGTGCCAGCAGTTTATCGTGGCTAGCGGCTAGCACAGATACGCAGTATTTT.